A single count supports the clone carrying this T cell receptor (beta chain). This sample was included in a study of shared clonotypes between healthy human individuals. Using about 190 ng DNA, around 30,000 T cell genomes, the sorted-subset replicate PCRs were run. In the study's own analysis: With immunoSEQ giving junction-only sequences and no quality scores, filtering differed. Here immunoSEQ multiplex PCR was the method, and the copy in TCRdb shows in-frame clones only, minus some. V and J calls and clone size come straight from that table; D and trimming were deduced from the DNA. The sample holds under 200,000 clones, about 93% seen once. CDR3 size: 15 residues. Germline V gene data show CDR1 as SGDLS and CDR2 as YYNGEE.

This TCR was recovered from a woman between 25 and 40 years old in good health. The chain employs TRBV9 and TRBJ2-5; D gene ambiguous. The J call could be wrong; TRBJ2-7 is a better fit for the DNA end. The specimen was naive CD4+ T cells sorted from blood. Subset in this sample: CD45RA+ positively selected. The CDR3 nucleotides read TGTGCCAGCAGCCCCCGAGCTGGCAGCTCCTACGAGCAGTACTTC. Amino acids: CASSPRAGSSYEQYF.